These 3 T cell receptor beta chains originate from one sample sequenced in a study of PD-1 blockade in classical Hodgkin lymphoma. Method: immunoSEQ multiplex PCR; TCRdb's copy keeps in-frame clones and lacks some. The table has 15,000 to 20,000 clones, about 75% seen once; the top ten hold 2% to 3%. As for time point: cycle 4 day 1 (C4D1), after around six weeks of nivolumab. All the patients suffered relapse after autologous stem cell transplantation, and brentuximab vedotin exposure differed. Researchers used magnetic negative selection to pull out pure CD4+ T cells from thawed PBMCs. The sequences come from CD4+ T cells from blood, collected before the fourth cycle of nivolumab. Receptors were obtained from a human donor with classical Hodgkin lymphoma.

In this sample, this clone turned up a few times. The chain uses TRBV25-1 and TRBJ1-5, with no clear D. V gave up 4 bases and J gave up 6 bases, with 16 bases separating them. This CDR3 is 15 amino acids long. Per germline, CDR1 MGHDK and CDR2 SYGVNS. CDR3 loop: CASSVEGGYAQPQHF. The CDR3 coding sequence is TGTGCCAGCAGTGTGGAGGGCGGGTATGCTCAGCCCCAGCATTTT.

This sequence joins TRBV19 and TRBJ2-5; 11 positions agree with TRBD2. The CDR3 has 16 residues. V shed 5 bases, J shed 5 bases, and the junction held 10 bases outside the gene matches. In germline, CDR1 is LNHDA, CDR2 SQIVND (reference sequence). Here the CDR3 reads CASSQLAGVVSETQYF. The CDR3 DNA sequence: TGTGCCAGTAGTCAACTAGCGGGAGTTGTTTCTGAGACCCAGTACTTC. The full variable domain, its missing parts supplied by reference TRBV19 and TRBJ2-5, is DGGITQSPKYLFRKEGQNVTLSCEQNLNHDAMYWYRQDPGQGLRLIYYSQIVNDFQKGDIAEGYSVSREKKESFPLTVTSAQKNPTAFYLCASSQLAGVVSETQYFGPGTRLLVL.

A few counts support this clone. V and J are TRBV7-9 and TRBJ2-7, with D possibly TRBD2 on 7 matching bases. This CDR3 has 13 amino acids. Trimming pared 4 bases from V and 10 bases from J, leaving 17 bases between. CDR1 is SEHNR, CDR2 FQNEAQ, per germline (reference sequence). Here the CDR3 DNA reads TGTGCCAGCAGCTCCAGGTTGGGGGGGCCCCAGTACTTC. As protein: CASSSRLGGPQYF.